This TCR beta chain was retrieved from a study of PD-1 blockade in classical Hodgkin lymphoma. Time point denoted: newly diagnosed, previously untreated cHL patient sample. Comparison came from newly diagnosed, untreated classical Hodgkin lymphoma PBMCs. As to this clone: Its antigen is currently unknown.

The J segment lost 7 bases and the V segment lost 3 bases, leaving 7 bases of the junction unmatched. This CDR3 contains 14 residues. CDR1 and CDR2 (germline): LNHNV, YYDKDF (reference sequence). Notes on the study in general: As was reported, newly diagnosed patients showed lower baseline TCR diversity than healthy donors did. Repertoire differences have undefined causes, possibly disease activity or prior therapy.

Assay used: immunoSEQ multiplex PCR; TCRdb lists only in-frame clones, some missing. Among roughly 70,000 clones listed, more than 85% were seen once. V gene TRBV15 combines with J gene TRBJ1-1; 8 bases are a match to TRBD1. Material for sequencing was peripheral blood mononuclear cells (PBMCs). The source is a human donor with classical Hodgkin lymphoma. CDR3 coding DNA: TGTGCCACCAGCAGCCGACAGGGGCAATTTGAAGCTTTCTTT. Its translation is CATSSRQGQFEAFF. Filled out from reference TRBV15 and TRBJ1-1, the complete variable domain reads DAMVIQNPRYQVTQFGKPVTLSCSQTLNHNVMYWYQQKSSQAPKLLFHYYDKDFNNEADTPDNFQSRRPNTSFCFLDIRSPGLGDTAMYLCATSSRQGQFEAFFGQGTRLTVV.